A selection of T cell receptor beta chains follows, all from one sample in a study of a mutant IDH1 vaccine in newly diagnosed glioma. Their antigens remain unidentified. Sequencing was performed with immunoSEQ multiplex PCR; in TCRdb, only in-frame clones are kept and a portion is missing. The repertoire holds around 32,000 clones, with roughly four fifths as singletons. This specimen consisted of PBMCs, obtained from a glioma patient whose treatment included an IDH1 peptide vaccine. The receptor source for this set is a woman aged 18 to 35 with glioma. CDR3s include the opening cysteine and the closing phenylalanine or tryptophan. A D gene is named only where the DNA matches it firmly. Rows may omit the clone size; those that give it use once, few, many or a size class.

TRBV5-6	.	TRBJ1-5	TRBD1	TGTGCCAGCAGCTCGGGACCCTGGGAGGGGGCTCAGCCCCAGCATTTT	CASSSGPWEGAQPQHF
TRBV11-3	.	TRBJ1-4	.	TGTGCCAGCAGCTTAGGAGGTGCAACTAATGAAAAACTGTTTTTT	CASSLGGATNEKLFF
TRBV5-1	.	TRBJ2-3	.	TGCGCCAGTTTGACCGGAGAAGGCAGCACAGATACGCAGTATTTT	CASLTGEGSTDTQYF
TRBV2	.	TRBJ1-5	.	TGTGCCAGCAGTGAGGGTTGGCAGTACATCAATCAGCCCCAGCATTTT	CASSEGWQYINQPQHF
TRBV18	.	TRBJ2-7	TRBD1	TGTGCCAGCTCCCGGGACAGCTCCTACGAGCAGTACTTC	CASSRDSSYEQYF
TRBV5-6	.	TRBJ1-2	.	TGTGCCAGCAGCCCCCCCGTCGGGTCTAACTATGGCTACACCTTC	CASSPPVGSNYGYTF
TRBV10-1	.	TRBJ2-4	TRBD1	TGCGCCAGCAGTGTTATATCCCGGGACAGGGGACCCTACATTCAGTACTTC	CASSVISRDRGPYIQYF
TRBV27	.	TRBJ1-2	.	TGTGCCAGCAGTTTAGGTCGGGGGATCTATGGCTACACCTTC	CASSLGRGIYGYTF
TRBV29-1	.	TRBJ1-3	.	TGCAGCGTTCGAGGGGTAGAAGTTGGAAACACCATATATTTT	CSVRGVEVGNTIYF
TRBV6-5	.	TRBJ2-3	.	TGTGCCAGCACTCGCAGGGACACAGATACGCAGTATTTT	CASTRRDTDTQYF
TRBV5-8	.	TRBJ1-5	.	TGTGCCAGCAGCTTGGGGGGGACCATCAATCAGCCCCAGCATTTT	CASSLGGTINQPQHF
TRBV4-2	.	TRBJ1-1	.	TGTGCCAGCCGGGGTACAGGAGGCACTGAAGCTTTCTTT	CASRGTGGTEAFF
TRBV9	.	TRBJ2-2	.	TGTGCCAGCAGCGTAGGTGTAACCGACGGCACCGGGGAGCTGTTTTTT	CASSVGVTDGTGELFF
TRBV7-9	few	TRBJ1-1	.	TGTGCCAGCAGCTTACCCGGGGTATCCACTGAAGCTTTCTTT	CASSLPGVSTEAFF
TRBV2	.	TRBJ2-1	.	TGTGCCAGCGGGGGCGAGGCCAATGAGCAGTTCTTC	CASGGEANEQFF
TRBV10-3	once	TRBJ1-1	TRBD1	TGTGCCACCCTAAAACAGGGGACGAACACTGAAGCTTTCTTT	CATLKQGTNTEAFF
TRBV7-8	few	TRBJ2-7	TRBD2	TGTGCCAGCAGCCCCCGAGGGACTAGCGGCTACGAGCAGTACTTC	CASSPRGTSGYEQYF
TRBV6-5	.	TRBJ2-7	.	TGTGCCAGCAGTTACTGGACAGCAGGCGAGCAGTACTTC	CASSYWTAGEQYF
TRBV5-1	once	TRBJ2-1	TRBD2	TGCGCCAGCAGAGATGATACTAGCGGGGGCTACAATGAGCAGTTCTTC	CASRDDTSGGYNEQFF
TRBV30	.	TRBJ2-1	.	TGTGCCTGGAGTGTTCAGGGACCCAATGAGCAGTTCTTC	CAWSVQGPNEQFF
TRBV9	.	TRBJ2-4	.	TGTGCCAGCAGCGTAGCGGGGGAGTCAAACATTCAGTACTTC	CASSVAGESNIQYF
TRBV19	.	TRBJ1-2	TRBD1	TGTGCCAGTAGTATTCAAACCTCCGGGACAGGGGTCGGCGGCTACACCTTC	CASSIQTSGTGVGGYTF
TRBV6-6	.	TRBJ2-2	.	TGTGCCAGCTACGACCAGGGGCACACCGGGGAGCTGTTTTTT	CASYDQGHTGELFF
TRBV7-2	once	TRBJ2-1	TRBD2	TGTGCCAGCACCACGGGGGGGCAGGTAGAGGAGCAGTTCTTC	CASTTGGQVEEQFF
TRBV19	few	TRBJ1-1	.	TGTGCCAGTAGTAGGTGGCAGGACGGGGAAGCTTTCTTT	CASSRWQDGEAFF
TRBV6-5	.	TRBJ2-7	.	TGTGCCAGCAGTTCCAGAAAGGTCGGGGCGAAATACGAGCAGTACTTC	CASSSRKVGAKYEQYF
TRBV9	.	TRBJ2-3	TRBD1	TGTGCCAGCAGCCTAAGGACAGGGAGTGCAGATACGCAGTATTTT	CASSLRTGSADTQYF
TRBV29-1	.	TRBJ2-3	.	TGCAGCGGGGGTAGCTCCTTCCCCGTATTCACAGATACGCAGTATTTT	CSGGSSFPVFTDTQYF
TRBV28	.	TRBJ1-3	.	TGTGCCAGCAGCACGGGCGGGGTTGGAAACACCATATATTTT	CASSTGGVGNTIYF
TRBV5-8	.	TRBJ1-2	.	TGTGCCAGCAGCTTGCTGGGGAGCTATGGCTACACCTTC	CASSLLGSYGYTF
TRBV12-2	.	TRBJ1-1	.	TGTGCAAGACTAACCCCAACAGGGATGAACACTGAAGCTTTCTTT	CARLTPTGMNTEAFF
TRBV28	once	TRBJ2-3	TRBD2	TGTGCCAGCATCAATTGGCGGGAGGAGCCCACAGATACGCAGTATTTT	CASINWREEPTDTQYF